Listed below are T cell receptor beta chains from one sample, sequenced in a study of post-analysis software for immune sequencing data. TCRdb re-derived calls from the PCR reads in MiXCR, one entry per CDR3 protein. The table has under 900,000 distinct CDR3 sequences, about 50% seen once. Sequencing used blood. Receptors originate from a girl aged 10 to 17 with multiple sclerosis. Both conserved end residues are part of each CDR3. A D gene is named only where the DNA matches it firmly. Only some rows state a clone size, as once, few, many or a class for expanded clones.

j_gene,len,v_gene,d_gene,abundance,CDR3aa,CDR3nt
TRBJ2-7,12,TRBV7-9,.,few,CASSDGTYEQYF,TGTGCCAGCAGCGACGGTACCTACGAGCAGTACTTC
TRBJ2-1,14,TRBV7-9,TRBD2,.,CASSQYREENEQFF,TGTGCCAGCAGCCAATACCGGGAGGAGAATGAGCAGTTCTTC
TRBJ1-1,15,TRBV5-1,.,.,CASSLNSRPNTEAFF,TGCGCCAGCAGCTTGAATTCGAGGCCAAACACTGAAGCTTTCTTT
TRBJ2-1,13,TRBV3-1,.,.,CASSQDRRAEQFF,TGTGCCAGCAGCCAAGATCGAAGGGCTGAGCAGTTCTTC
TRBJ2-1,14,TRBV7-2,.,.,CANSSKSGIDEQFF,TGTGCCAACAGCTCGAAGTCAGGGATAGATGAGCAGTTCTTC
TRBJ1-4,15,TRBV5-1,TRBD1,.,CASGVSGTGREKLFF,TGCGCCAGCGGCGTGTCCGGGACAGGACGGGAAAAACTGTTTTTT
TRBJ1-4,15,TRBV7-9,.,once,CASSQVWQRNEKLFF,TGTGCCAGCAGCCAGGTCTGGCAGCGTAATGAAAAACTGTTTTTT
TRBJ2-7,12,TRBV7-8,.,.,CASSLGPPEQYF,TGTGCCAGCAGCTTAGGACCGCCCGAGCAGTACTTC
TRBJ2-7,14,TRBV14,.,.,CASSQTGWIYEQYF,TGTGCCAGCAGCCAAACAGGGTGGATTTACGAGCAGTACTTC
TRBJ2-1,15,TRBV7-9,TRBD1,few,CASSPGQGVYDEQFF,TGTGCCAGCAGCCCTGGACAGGGAGTTTACGATGAGCAGTTCTTC
TRBJ2-1,15,TRBV20-1,.,.,CSARRGAVQGNEQFF,TGCAGTGCTCGGCGCGGGGCGGTCCAGGGTAATGAGCAGTTCTTC
TRBJ2-1,17,TRBV7-9,.,.,CASSLGGLRSSYNEQFF,TGTGCCAGCAGCTTAGGGGGGCTAAGGAGCTCCTACAATGAGCAGTTCTTC
TRBJ1-2,15,TRBV7-6,.,.,CASSPTQLSNYGYTF,TGTGCCAGCAGCCCGACACAGCTATCTAACTATGGCTACACCTTC
TRBJ2-5,13,TRBV3-1,.,few,CASSQHRTETQYF,TGTGCCAGCAGCCAACATCGGACGGAGACCCAGTACTTC